Each of the 20 T cell receptor beta chains below was sequenced from the same sample in a study of blood T cell repertoires in COVID-19. Sequenced by immunoSEQ multiplex PCR; TCRdb stores in-frame clones only, minus some. The repertoire holds around 150,000 clones, roughly 87% seen once, with under 5% in the top ten. Sequenced input: peripheral blood. Receptor source: a woman aged 55-69 years who had recovered from COVID-19.

The V gene is TRBV5-4, the J gene TRBJ1-6; TRBD1 matches 10 bases. V gave up 4 bases and J gave up 4 bases; unmatched junction bases: 8. Germline assignment: CDR1 SGHNT and CDR2 YYREEE (reference sequence). The CDR3 runs 17 residues. The CDR3 DNA is TGTGCCAGCAGCCTGGGGACAGGGGTCTTTTATAATTCACCCCTCCACTTT. Its translation is CASSLGTGVFYNSPLHF.

The chain uses TRBV27 and TRBJ2-2; 7 nucleotides align to TRBD1. J lost 5 bases, V lost 4 bases, and 10 bases had no gene match. CDR3 length: 16 amino acids. Germline lookup yields CDR1 MNHEY and CDR2 SMNVEV (reference sequence). The CDR3 loop reads CASSSDGQAETGELFF. For the CDR3, the DNA is TGTGCCAGCAGTTCAGATGGACAGGCGGAGACCGGGGAGCTGTTTTTT.

This CDR3 is CASSRETTEAFF. As DNA, the CDR3 is TGTGCCAGCAGCCGAGAAACCACTGAAGCTTTCTTT. The gene calls are TRBV7-9 and TRBJ1-1; D is unresolved. Trimming removed 5 bases from V and 4 bases from J, with 8 bases in between. The CDR3 covers 12 residues. The germline V gene encodes CDR1 SEHNR and CDR2 FQNEAQ (reference sequence).

The chain employs TRBV18 and TRBJ1-1; 7 positions match TRBD1. The J segment lost 2 bases and the V segment lost 3 bases, leaving 6 bases of the junction unmatched. Germline assignment: CDR1 KGHSH and CDR2 LQKENI. The CDR3 spans 15 residues. Written as DNA, the CDR3 is TGTGCCAGCTCACCGGAACACAGGGGAAACACTGAAGCTTTCTTT. Protein: CASSPEHRGNTEAFF.

The chain's CDR3 is CASHSGGRRGTEAFF. The CDR3 DNA reads as TGTGCCAGCCATAGTGGCGGGCGTAGGGGGACTGAAGCTTTCTTT. The chain combines TRBV6-5 with TRBJ1-1, with a possible D match to TRBD1 (6 bases). The CDR3 runs to 15 residues. V was trimmed by 8 bases and J by 5 bases, leaving 21 bases between them. Germline lookup yields CDR1 MNHEY and CDR2 SVGAGI.

The chain has TRBV10-3 and TRBJ1-1, with 7 bases identical to TRBD1. J was trimmed by 0 bases and V by 6 bases; bases with no gene match: 7. Per the germline V gene, CDR1 is ENHRY and CDR2 is SYGVKD. The CDR3 totals 15 residues. The CDR3 here is CAIRGGGGLNTEAFF. Here the CDR3 DNA reads TGTGCCATCAGGGGTGGAGGGGGCTTGAACACTGAAGCTTTCTTT.

The chain combines TRBV19 with TRBJ2-7, with TRBD1 matching 8 bases. Germline lookup yields CDR1 LNHDA and CDR2 SQIVND (reference sequence). V was pared by 3 bases and J by 2 bases, with 6 bases of the junction left unmatched. The CDR3 is 15 residues long. CDR3 DNA sequence: TGTGCCAGTAGTATGTGGACAGGGCTTACCTACGAGCAGTACTTC. Translation gives CASSMWTGLTYEQYF.

This chain uses TRBV24-1 with TRBJ2-1, with 10 bases matching TRBD1. The CDR3 is made up of 14 amino acids. CDR1 KGHDR and CDR2 SFDVKD come from the germline V gene. J lost 8 bases, V lost 4 bases, and 4 bases had no gene match. The CDR3 loop is CATSERGTGDEQFF. In DNA form, the CDR3 reads TGTGCCACCAGTGAACGGGGGACAGGGGATGAGCAGTTCTTC.

The chain carries TRBV4-3 and TRBJ1-2, with D unclear. Per germline, CDR1 LGHNA and CDR2 YSLEER. The germline V and J ends were trimmed by 0 bases and 1 base, with 15 bases remaining between them. CDR3 size: 17 residues. The CDR3 here is CASSQERGSALNYGYTF. The CDR3, as DNA: TGCGCCAGCAGCCAAGAGAGAGGGTCAGCACTTAACTATGGCTACACCTTC.

The chain joins TRBV19 to TRBJ2-1; a possible D gene is TRBD1 (6 bases). Germline CDR1 and CDR2: LNHDA and SQIVND (reference sequence). The CDR3 is 15 amino acids. V dropped 5 bases and J dropped 10 bases, with 21 bases sitting between them. The CDR3 here is CASSRPSAGQGEQFF. The CDR3 DNA follows: TGTGCCAGTAGTCGGCCGAGCGCCGGTCAGGGGGAGCAGTTCTTC.

This clone was recorded once. The chain has TRBV11-2 and TRBJ2-6; 7 nucleotides match TRBD1. Germline assignment: CDR1 SGHAT and CDR2 FQNNGV. The J segment lost 0 bases and the V segment lost 2 bases, leaving 4 bases of the junction unmatched. CDR3 length equals 17 residues. The CDR3 is CASSLPGQFSGANVLTF. In DNA, the CDR3 is TGTGCCAGCAGCTTACCGGGACAGTTCTCTGGGGCCAACGTCCTGACTTTC.

This chain links TRBV19 with TRBJ2-1, with D tentatively TRBD2 (5 bases). V lost 4 bases, J lost 1 base, and 20 bases lay in between. The CDR3 totals 18 residues. Germline lookup yields CDR1 LNHDA and CDR2 SQIVND (reference sequence). CDR3 DNA: TGTGCCAGTAGTACCTGGCCTAGCCTCCAGCGGTCCTACAATGAGCAGTTCTTC. It yields the protein CASSTWPSLQRSYNEQFF. Combining the CDR3 with reference TRBV19 and TRBJ2-1 gives the whole variable domain DGGITQSPKYLFRKEGQNVTLSCEQNLNHDAMYWYRQDPGQGLRLIYYSQIVNDFQKGDIAEGYSVSREKKESFPLTVTSAQKNPTAFYLCASSTWPSLQRSYNEQFFGPGTRLTVL.

The V and J genes are TRBV14 and TRBJ2-5, with 9 bases lining up with TRBD2. The CDR3 length is 17 residues. From germline, CDR1 is SGHDN and CDR2 FVKESK. Trimming removed 0 bases from V and 5 bases from J; junction bases left unmatched: 10. This chain's CDR3 is CASSQDPWRGGRETQYF. CDR3 DNA sequence: TGTGCCAGCAGCCAAGATCCCTGGCGGGGGGGCCGGGAGACCCAGTACTTC.

The chain links TRBV5-4 to TRBJ1-1; maybe TRBD1 (5 bases). Per germline, CDR1 SGHNT and CDR2 YYREEE (reference sequence). Trimming removed 4 bases at V and 1 base at J, with 11 bases between. The CDR3 runs 14 residues. As DNA, the CDR3 is TGTGCCAGCAGCCCTAGCGGGGGGAACACTGAAGCTTTCTTT. Protein: CASSPSGGNTEAFF.

J is TRBJ2-7 and V is TRBV27; 7 bases map to TRBD1. Germline lookup yields CDR1 MNHEY and CDR2 SMNVEV (reference sequence). This CDR3 spans 19 amino acids. The J segment lost 4 bases and the V segment lost 3 bases, leaving 21 bases of the junction unmatched. The CDR3 DNA is TGTGCCAGCAGTTTGCCCTCGGACAGGACGAACCAACCGCTTTACGAGCAGTACTTC. It specifies CASSLPSDRTNQPLYEQYF.

The V call is TRBV7-9, the J call TRBJ1-1; 9 bases line up with TRBD1. CDR3 length equals 14 residues. The ends lost 2 bases at V and 3 bases at J; junction bases unmatched: 1. Per the germline V gene, CDR1 is SEHNR and CDR2 is FQNEAQ (reference sequence). CDR3 sequence (DNA): TGTGCCAGCAGCTTATGGACAGGGGACACTGAAGCTTTCTTT. Amino acid sequence: CASSLWTGDTEAFF.

This clone showed up just a few times. The J gene is TRBJ1-3, the V gene TRBV5-1; TRBD1 aligns across 10 bases. There are 15 residues in the CDR3. Germline V gives CDR1 SGHRS, CDR2 YFSETQ. Trimming cost V 4 bases and J 4 bases; bases outside gene matches: 5. The DNA of the CDR3 is TGCGCCAGCAGCCTGACAGGGGGCGCCGGAAACACCATATATTTT. It specifies CASSLTGGAGNTIYF. Looking up the rest from reference TRBV5-1 and TRBJ1-3 gives the full variable domain: KAGVTQTPRYLIKTRGQQVTLSCSPISGHRSVSWYQQTPGQGLQFLFEYFSETQRNKGNFPGRFSGRQFSNSRSEMNVSTLELGDSALYLCASSLTGGAGNTIYFGEGSWLTVV.

This clone was seen only once. This chain joins TRBV5-3 and TRBJ1-5; weak D call: TRBD1 (6 bases). TRBV5-3 is an open reading frame, and its role is uncertain. V was trimmed by 2 bases and J by 5 bases, leaving 14 bases between them. The CDR3 spans 15 residues. The CDR3 DNA is TGTGCCAGAAGCTTTTTAGCAGGGGTCCATCAGCCCCAGCATTTT. Encoded protein: CARSFLAGVHQPQHF.

The table lists this clone with a count of one. This chain connects TRBV7-6 to TRBJ2-5; 8 positions agree with TRBD1. V lost 5 bases and J lost 5; bases outside the gene matches: 7. Germline V gene data show CDR1 as SGHVS and CDR2 as FNYEAQ. The CDR3 covers 14 residues. CDR3 in DNA: TGTGCCAGCAGCGAGAGGACAGGGCGCGAGACCCAGTACTTC. Its translation: CASSERTGRETQYF.

The chain employs TRBV10-3 and TRBJ2-7; 12 nucleotides align to TRBD2. There are 15 residues in the CDR3. Germline trimming cut 5 bases from V and 5 bases from J; bases unmatched to any gene: 7. Germline values: CDR1 ENHRY, CDR2 SYGVKD. The CDR3 sequence is CAISTSGGTANEQYF. CDR3 nucleotides: TGTGCCATCAGTACTAGCGGGGGGACCGCCAACGAGCAGTACTTC.